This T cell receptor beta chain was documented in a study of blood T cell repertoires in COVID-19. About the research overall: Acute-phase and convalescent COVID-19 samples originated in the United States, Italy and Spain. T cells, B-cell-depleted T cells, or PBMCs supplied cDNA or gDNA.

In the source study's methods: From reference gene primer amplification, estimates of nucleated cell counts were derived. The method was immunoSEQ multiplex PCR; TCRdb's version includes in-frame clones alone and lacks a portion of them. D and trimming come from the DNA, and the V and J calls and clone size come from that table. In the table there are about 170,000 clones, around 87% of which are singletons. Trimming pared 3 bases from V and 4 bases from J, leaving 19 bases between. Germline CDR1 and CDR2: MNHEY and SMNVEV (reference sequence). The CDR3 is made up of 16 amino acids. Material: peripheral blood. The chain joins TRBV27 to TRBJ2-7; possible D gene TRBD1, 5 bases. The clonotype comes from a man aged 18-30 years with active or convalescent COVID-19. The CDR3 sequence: CASSFGPGIGSYEQYV. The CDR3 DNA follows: TGTGCCAGCAGTTTCGGCCCAGGGATTGGTTCTTACGAGCAGTACGTC.